The 28 T cell receptor beta chains reported below all come from one sample, sequenced in a study of PD-1 blockade in classical Hodgkin lymphoma. There was relapse after autologous stem cell transplantation in every patient, and there was variation in brentuximab vedotin exposure. The method was immunoSEQ multiplex PCR; TCRdb's version includes in-frame clones alone and lacks a portion of them. The sample consists of about 97,000 clones, around 80% of them appearing once. The starting material was peripheral blood mononuclear cells (PBMCs), obtained at baseline. Source of these receptors: a human donor with classical Hodgkin lymphoma.

V and J are TRBV10-3 and TRBJ2-3; 8 bases agree with TRBD1. The length of the CDR3 is 14 residues. V lost 5 bases to trimming and J lost 4 bases; unmatched junction nucleotides: 5. Germline assignment: CDR1 ENHRY and CDR2 SYGVKD. CDR3 region: CAISLGQGADTQYF. The CDR3, as DNA: TGTGCCATCAGTCTCGGACAGGGCGCAGATACGCAGTATTTT.

The genes are TRBV5-1 and TRBJ2-3, with D perhaps given as TRBD1 or TRBD2 (6 bases each). The V gene lost 2 bases and the J gene lost 1 base, with 11 bases spanning the gap. The CDR3 is 15 residues long. CDR1 is SGHRS and CDR2 is YFSETQ in the germline V gene. The CDR3 reads CASSLGGSGTDTQYF. As DNA, the CDR3 is TGCGCCAGCAGCTTAGGGGGGAGTGGCACAGATACGCAGTATTTT.

This clone was recorded only once. The chain recombines TRBV7-9 with TRBJ2-7, with D possibly matching TRBD2 (6 bases). This CDR3 has 14 amino acids. The germline V gene has CDR1 SEHNR and CDR2 FQNEAQ (reference sequence). Trimming stripped 7 bases from V and 2 bases from J, with 15 bases between. CDR3 loop: CASTLGLTTYEQYF. Here the CDR3 DNA reads TGTGCCAGCACCCTAGGACTAACGACCTACGAGCAGTACTTC.

The chain carries TRBV19 and TRBJ2-7; TRBD2 matches at 11 bases. Losses at the gene ends were 5 bases for V and 7 bases for J; bases not matched to a gene: 13. This CDR3 has 16 amino acids. Looked up from germline, CDR1 is LNHDA and CDR2 is SQIVND (reference sequence). CDR3 region: CASSLLLAGGPREQYF. CDR3 in DNA: TGTGCCAGTAGTCTCCTGTTAGCGGGAGGGCCTCGGGAGCAGTACTTC.

The CDR3 sequence is CASSYTGTVEKLFF. The CDR3 DNA sequence: TGTGCCAGCAGTTACACCGGGACAGTGGAAAAACTGTTTTTT. This chain joins TRBV6-5 and TRBJ1-4, with 7 nucleotides matching TRBD1. Germline loops: CDR1 MNHEY, CDR2 SVGAGI. The CDR3 loop spans 14 amino acids. V was pared by 2 bases and J by 8 bases, with 5 bases of the junction left unmatched.

This clone was recorded only once. V gene TRBV7-6 combines with J gene TRBJ1-2, with TRBD1 as a possible D gene (5 bases). The germline V gene encodes CDR1 SGHVS and CDR2 FNYEAQ. V lost 1 base to trimming and J lost 7 bases, with 10 bases between them. The CDR3 loop spans 13 amino acids. The CDR3 loop reads CASSLGAGAGYTF. DNA for the CDR3: TGTGCCAGCAGCTTAGGGGCTGGGGCTGGCTACACCTTC.

The genes are TRBV7-2 and TRBJ2-2; 13 bases are shared with TRBD2. The CDR3 consists of 18 residues. V was clipped by 3 bases and J by 3 bases; unmatched bases: 7. Germline lookup yields CDR1 SGHTA and CDR2 FQGNSA. The CDR3 nucleotides read TGTGCCAGCAGCTTCGGACTAGCGGGAGCCGGGGACACCGGGGAGCTGTTTTTT. Encoded protein: CASSFGLAGAGDTGELFF.

The chain has TRBV6-1 and TRBJ1-2, with D unresolved. Germline-derived CDR1 and CDR2 are MNHNS and SASEGT. CDR3 length equals 13 residues. V dropped 7 bases and J dropped 8 bases, with 17 bases sitting between them. CDR3 in amino acids: CASNRDYTKGYTF. The CDR3 region has the DNA TGTGCCAGCAACCGGGATTACACGAAGGGCTACACCTTC.

The V and J genes are TRBV4-3 and TRBJ1-1; D is perhaps TRBD1 (6 bases). The germline gives CDR1 LGHNA, CDR2 YSLEER. The V end was cut by 4 bases, the J end by 4 bases, with 19 bases between. CDR3 length: 16 amino acids. The CDR3 is CASSPQPGGLVTEAFF. The CDR3 coding sequence is TGCGCCAGCAGCCCCCAGCCGGGGGGGCTAGTCACTGAAGCTTTCTTT.

V usage is TRBV9 and J usage is TRBJ2-1, with 8 bases fitting TRBD2. The CDR3 is made up of 16 amino acids. In germline, CDR1 is SGDLS, CDR2 YYNGEE. V was clipped by 2 bases and J by 7 bases; unmatched bases: 11. CDR3 residues: CASSVHSGKSGNEQFF. In DNA, the CDR3 is TGTGCCAGCAGCGTCCATAGCGGGAAGAGTGGGAATGAGCAGTTCTTC.

V and J are TRBV7-9 and TRBJ2-3; D possibly uses TRBD1 or TRBD2 (6 bases each). The CDR3 is 17 residues long. With 0 bases removed from V and 2 bases from J, the gap between germline ends came to 15 bases. Germline V gene data show CDR1 as SEHNR and CDR2 as FQNEAQ (reference sequence). CDR3 sequence reads: CASSLAEGVGITDTQYF. DNA of the CDR3: TGTGCCAGCAGCTTAGCGGAGGGGGTAGGGATCACAGATACGCAGTATTTT.

This clone has only a few counts. The chain uses TRBV5-1 and TRBJ2-2; TRBD2 agrees at 10 bases. The CDR3 runs 14 residues. V lost 4 bases to trimming and J lost 8 bases; unmatched junction nucleotides: 5. Looked up from germline, CDR1 is SGHRS and CDR2 is YFSETQ. Written as DNA, the CDR3 is TGCGCCAGCAGCCTAGCGGGAGTTGCGGGGGAGCTGTTTTTT. Its protein is CASSLAGVAGELFF.

This chain joins TRBV14 and TRBJ2-3; TRBD2 matches at 12 bases. The junction had 7 bases not matched to a gene; V was cut back by 0 bases and J by 3 bases. The CDR3 spans 18 residues. Germline loops: CDR1 SGHDN, CDR2 FVKESK. The CDR3 here is CASSQEGRLAGVTDTQYF. Here the CDR3 DNA reads TGTGCCAGCAGCCAAGAGGGAAGACTAGCGGGAGTAACAGATACGCAGTATTTT.

The rearrangement links TRBV10-3 to TRBJ2-3; TRBD2 might be the D (6 bases). Germline V gene data show CDR1 as ENHRY and CDR2 as SYGVKD. This CDR3 contains 13 residues. Trimming pared 6 bases from V and 6 bases from J, leaving 13 bases between. DNA of the CDR3: TGTGCCATCAGGACGGGAGAGTCTGATACGCAGTATTTT. Its protein product is CAIRTGESDTQYF.

This rearrangement joins TRBV28 to TRBJ1-1; D is possibly TRBD1 (6 bases). The CDR3 consists of 16 residues. V lost 3 bases, J lost 0 bases, and 14 bases lay in between. Germline loops: CDR1 MDHEN, CDR2 SYDVKM. The CDR3 reads CASSFPLGQLNTEAFF. CDR3 sequence (DNA): TGTGCCAGCAGTTTTCCTTTAGGACAGTTGAACACTGAAGCTTTCTTT.

V usage is TRBV28 and J usage is TRBJ2-7; 8 nucleotides match TRBD2. Unmatched junction bases numbered 2, after V lost 7 bases and J lost 3 bases. This CDR3 has 12 amino acids. Germline loops: CDR1 MDHEN, CDR2 SYDVKM. The chain's CDR3 is CASKGLDYEQYF. CDR3 nucleotide sequence: TGTGCCAGCAAGGGACTAGACTACGAGCAGTACTTC.

This sequence joins TRBV7-9 and TRBJ2-5; D unresolved. The V end was cut by 2 bases, the J end by 2 bases, with 6 bases between. CDR1 is SEHNR, CDR2 FQNEAQ, per germline (reference sequence). CDR3 length equals 13 residues. The CDR3 DNA reads TGTGCCAGCAGCTTACTAGTTCAAGAGACCCAGTACTTC. It codes for CASSLLVQETQYF. Looking up the rest from reference TRBV7-9 and TRBJ2-5 gives the full variable domain: DTGVSQNPRHKITKRGQNVTFRCDPISEHNRLYWYRQTLGQGPEFLTYFQNEAQLEKSRLLSDRFSAERPKGSFSTLEIQRTEQGDSAMYLCASSLLVQETQYFGPGTRLLVL.

The chain has TRBV5-5 and TRBJ2-7; TRBD1 might be the D (6 bases). V lost 0 bases and J lost 3, with 10 bases in between. The CDR3 consists of 14 residues. Germline values: CDR1 SGHKS, CDR2 YYEKEE (reference sequence). CDR3 loop: CASSLVRGNYEQYF. DNA of the CDR3: TGTGCCAGCAGCTTGGTTAGGGGGAACTACGAGCAGTACTTC.

The chain links TRBV11-3 to TRBJ2-1; 10 bases align to TRBD2. Germline CDR1 is SGHNT and CDR2 is YENEEA. The length of the CDR3 is 17 residues. V lost 4 bases and J lost 0; bases outside the gene matches: 6. The CDR3 loop reads CASSSRSGRFSYNEQFF. In DNA, the CDR3 is TGTGCCAGCAGCTCCCGTAGCGGGAGGTTCTCCTACAATGAGCAGTTCTTC.

This clone appeared a single time. The V gene is TRBV19, the J gene TRBJ2-1; tentative D call: TRBD2 (6 bases). The ends were cut back, 7 bases at V and 6 bases at J, with 16 bases in the middle. In germline, CDR1 is LNHDA, CDR2 SQIVND (reference sequence). The CDR3 runs to 14 residues. CDR3 in amino acids: CASKGSLAINEQFF. In nucleotides, the CDR3 is TGTGCCAGTAAAGGTAGCCTAGCGATCAATGAGCAGTTCTTC.

V usage is TRBV5-1 and J usage is TRBJ2-1; no clear D. Germline V gene lookup returns CDR1 SGHRS and CDR2 YFSETQ. Trimming took off 5 bases at V and 5 bases at J, with 14 bases between the two ends. This CDR3 comprises 14 residues. The CDR3 DNA reads TGCGCCAGCAGAGAGGCCTCCTGGGACAATGAGCAGTTCTTC. This codes for CASREASWDNEQFF.

This chain links TRBV10-3 with TRBJ2-3; D not resolved. Trimming removed 11 bases at V and 6 bases at J, with 12 bases between. The CDR3 is made up of 11 amino acids. Germline V gene sequence: CDR1 ENHRY, CDR2 SYGVKD. The CDR3 sequence is CALRVGDTQYF. CDR3 in DNA: TGTGCCCTACGGGTTGGGGATACGCAGTATTTT.

This clone was seen at least ten times. The chain joins TRBV12-5 to TRBJ2-7; D may correspond to TRBD1 or TRBD2 (5 bases each). Germline assignment: CDR1 LGHNT and CDR2 FRNRAP. This CDR3 contains 18 residues. V lost 3 bases and J 2 bases, leaving 23 bases between the germline ends. CDR3 in DNA: TGTGCTAGTGGTTTTCACCGGTTAGAGGGACGAACACCCTACGAGCAGTACTTC. Protein sequence: CASGFHRLEGRTPYEQYF.

In its sample, this clone was seen a few times. The chain recombines TRBV7-9 with TRBJ2-7; the D is unclear. Germline CDR1 SEHNR, CDR2 FQNEAQ (reference sequence). Trimming took off 2 bases at V and 6 bases at J, with 5 bases between the two ends. CDR3 size: 11 residues. The chain's CDR3 is CASSLTGEQYF. In DNA form, the CDR3 reads TGTGCCAGCAGCTTAACTGGCGAGCAGTACTTC.

The chain joins TRBV9 to TRBJ1-1; the match to TRBD1 covers 9 bases. After removal of 6 bases from V and 6 bases from J, the junction contained 12 bases not matched to a gene. Germline loops: CDR1 SGDLS, CDR2 YYNGEE. The CDR3 runs 15 residues. CDR3 DNA sequence: TGTGCCAGCACACCGGGACAGGGAACGGCCTCTGAAGCTTTCTTT. Translating gives CASTPGQGTASEAFF. Using reference TRBV9 and TRBJ1-1 for the parts outside the CDR3, the full variable domain is DSGVTQTPKHLITATGQRVTLRCSPRSGDLSVYWYQQSLDQGLQFLIQYYNGEERAKGNILERFSAQQFPDLHSELNLSSLELGDSALYFCASTPGQGTASEAFFGQGTRLTVV.

The J gene is TRBJ2-3, the V gene TRBV7-2; 14 bases agree with TRBD2. This CDR3 has 17 residues. The ends lost 2 bases at V and 6 bases at J; junction bases unmatched: 7. Germline CDR1 is SGHTA and CDR2 is FQGNSA. In DNA form, the CDR3 reads TGTGCCAGCAGCTTACAGACTAGCGGGAGGGCCGGGGATACGCAGTATTTT. It codes for CASSLQTSGRAGDTQYF.

At least ten counts were recorded for this clone. J is TRBJ1-2 and V is TRBV7-9, with D possibly TRBD1 on 6 matching bases. The V gene's germline CDR1 is SEHNR and CDR2 FQNEAQ (reference sequence). The CDR3 covers 16 residues. V lost 0 bases and J lost 4, with 15 bases in between. The CDR3 here is CASSLAGVEGVYGYTF. CDR3 DNA: TGTGCCAGCAGCTTAGCGGGAGTTGAGGGGGTCTATGGCTACACCTTC.

This sequence joins TRBV5-6 and TRBJ2-5, with D perhaps TRBD2 (5 bases). Trimming pared 0 bases from V and 3 bases from J, leaving 9 bases between. CDR1 SGHDT and CDR2 YYEEEE come from the germline V gene. The CDR3 sequence is 14 residues long. The CDR3 sequence: CASSLAVGKETQYF. CDR3 in DNA: TGTGCCAGCAGCTTGGCCGTCGGGAAAGAGACCCAGTACTTC.